Listed here is a single T cell receptor (beta chain). Repertoires were generated with immunoSEQ multiplex PCR, while TCRdb's copy carries only in-frame clones and drops some. Of fewer than 300,000 clones listed, approximately 93% are singletons. This sample is drawn from a study of blood T cell repertoires in COVID-19. This CDR3 region has 12 residues. Trimming removed 8 bases from V and 2 bases from J; junction bases left unmatched: 2. The germline gives CDR1 MNHEY, CDR2 SMNVEV (reference sequence). This TCR was sampled from a woman in her twenties or thirties with COVID-19, enrolled during active disease. Sequenced sample: peripheral blood. This sequence joins TRBV27 and TRBJ2-5; 7 bases line up with TRBD1. DNA of the CDR3: TGTGCCAGCGGGACAGTACAAGAGACCCAGTACTTC. Translating gives CASGTVQETQYF.